This T cell receptor beta chain was captured in a study of patients and donors after allogeneic stem cell transplantation (TCRdb year 2020). Preparation of the library involved RT-PCR. Sequenced using a NextSeq 550. The public reads were run again by TCRdb, first through fastp at Q25 and then through MiXCR, and only productive beta chains were kept. Entries are consolidated by CDR3 protein sequence, retaining the most common genes and DNA. In this sample the table shows approximately 210,000 distinct CDR3 sequences, roughly two fifths of which occur a single time. Of the sample, 33% is held by the ten largest clones. On this clonotype itself: Its cognate antigen has yet to be identified. No base quality values were provided; no much bigger clone lies one nucleotide off.

The junction shows trimming of 0 bases on V and 6 bases on J, and the gene matches do not reach 7 bases of it. Reading the germline V gene gives CDR1 MNHEY and CDR2 SVGAGI. The CDR3, cysteine through phenylalanine, is 18 amino acids long. Just CDR3 DNA is preserved here, 54 bases in frame from base 1. Here the chain combines TRBV6-5 and TRBJ1-6, with 11 central nucleotides matching TRBD1. Material for sequencing was blood, either unsorted or a sorted T cell fraction (not recorded which). The sequence came from a human donor who was either an allogeneic HSCT recipient or a stem cell or donor lymphocyte infusion donor (not recorded which). It is not recorded whose cells these are; they may come from a transplant donor. The CDR3 region: CASSYSLDRGLSNSPLHF. Here is the DNA: TGTGCCAGCAGTTACTCCCTGGACAGGGGGCTTTCTAATTCACCCCTCCACTTT.